Listed below are T cell receptor beta chains from one sample, sequenced in a study of T cells in Graves' hyperthyroidism and ophthalmopathy. MiXCR, run by TCRdb on the multiplex PCR reads, gives a single entry per CDR3 protein. The sample lists some 300,000 distinct CDR3 sequences; approximately 12% were seen once. Sample: blood. Every receptor here comes from a woman aged 25 to 45 with Graves' hyperthyroidism that later progressed to Graves' ophthalmopathy. CDR3s include the opening cysteine and the closing phenylalanine or tryptophan. D genes are given only for firm matches. Clone size is given for some rows only: seen once, a few or many times, or a class if the clone is expanded.

d_gene: NA; j_gene: TRBJ1-5; abundance: many; v_gene: TRBV7-2; CDR3nt: TGTGCCAGCAGCCGAGTCAGACATCAGCCCCAGCATTTT; CDR3aa: CASSRVRHQPQHF
d_gene: NA; j_gene: TRBJ2-3; abundance: NA; v_gene: TRBV25-1; CDR3nt: TGTGCCAGCAGTTCAGGTCTCCTCCGCGATACGCAGTATTTT; CDR3aa: CASSSGLLRDTQYF
d_gene: NA; j_gene: TRBJ1-6; abundance: NA; v_gene: TRBV5-4; CDR3nt: TGTGCCAGCAGCTTGGGAGGGAACTATAATTCACCCCTCCACTTT; CDR3aa: CASSLGGNYNSPLHF
d_gene: NA; j_gene: TRBJ2-1; abundance: many; v_gene: TRBV6-2/TRBV6-3; CDR3nt: TGTGCCAGCAGCCACCCCGCCAGCGGGCGGTATGAGCAGTTCTTC; CDR3aa: CASSHPASGRYEQFF
d_gene: NA; j_gene: TRBJ1-5; abundance: many; v_gene: TRBV6-2/TRBV6-3; CDR3nt: TGTGCCAGCAGGGGGGAGGGCAATCAGCCCCAGCATTTT; CDR3aa: CASRGEGNQPQHF
d_gene: TRBD2; j_gene: TRBJ2-4; abundance: many; v_gene: TRBV29-1; CDR3nt: TGCAGCCTCAAGGAAGCGGGAGGGGACATTCAGTACTTC; CDR3aa: CSLKEAGGDIQYF
d_gene: NA; j_gene: TRBJ2-1; abundance: many; v_gene: TRBV28; CDR3nt: TGTGCCAGCAGTGCCCTCGCCCCGAACAATCACAATGAGCAGTTCTTC; CDR3aa: CASSALAPNNHNEQFF
d_gene: TRBD1; j_gene: TRBJ1-5; abundance: many; v_gene: TRBV27; CDR3nt: TGTGCCAGCAGTCCACTGGGACAGAGCAATCAGCCCCAGCATTTT; CDR3aa: CASSPLGQSNQPQHF
d_gene: NA; j_gene: TRBJ1-5; abundance: many; v_gene: TRBV30; CDR3nt: TGTGCCTGGAGTACACCACCGACCCTGCCGAGTCAGCCCCAGCATTTT; CDR3aa: CAWSTPPTLPSQPQHF
d_gene: NA; j_gene: TRBJ1-1; abundance: few; v_gene: TRBV19; CDR3nt: TGTGCCAGTAGTATGGGGGCAGGAGGGGCCACTGAAGCTTTCTTT; CDR3aa: CASSMGAGGATEAFF
d_gene: TRBD2; j_gene: TRBJ2-2; abundance: NA; v_gene: TRBV11-2; CDR3nt: TGTGCCAGCAGCCCCCGCGGGGGGCTGAACACCGGGGAGCTGTTTTTT; CDR3aa: CASSPRGGLNTGELFF
d_gene: TRBD2; j_gene: TRBJ2-1; abundance: many; v_gene: TRBV29-1; CDR3nt: TGCAGCGTTGCTTGGGAGGGCCCCTACAATGAGCAGTTCTTC; CDR3aa: CSVAWEGPYNEQFF
d_gene: TRBD2; j_gene: TRBJ2-3; abundance: many; v_gene: TRBV10-3; CDR3nt: TGTGCCATCAGTGACGGACTAGCGGGAGGAGAAGATACGCAGTATTTT; CDR3aa: CAISDGLAGGEDTQYF
d_gene: NA; j_gene: TRBJ2-4; abundance: many; v_gene: TRBV12-3/TRBV12-4; CDR3nt: TGTGCCAGCATTTCCGAGGACCGGGGGAACATTCAGTACTTC; CDR3aa: CASISEDRGNIQYF
d_gene: TRBD1; j_gene: TRBJ2-1; abundance: NA; v_gene: TRBV4-2; CDR3nt: TGTGCCAGCAGCCAAGGACCGGGACAGAGCTACAATGAGCAGTTCTTC; CDR3aa: CASSQGPGQSYNEQFF
d_gene: TRBD1; j_gene: TRBJ2-7; abundance: many; v_gene: TRBV9; CDR3nt: TGTGCCAGCAGCGCTTGGGACAGTCCCTACGAGCAGTACTTC; CDR3aa: CASSAWDSPYEQYF
d_gene: TRBD2; j_gene: TRBJ2-4; abundance: NA; v_gene: TRBV18; CDR3nt: TGTGCCAGCTCGGGGAGGGATGGCAAAAACATTCAGTACTTC; CDR3aa: CASSGRDGKNIQYF